Listed here are 26 T cell receptor beta chains from one sample, sequenced in a study of T cell responses to AZD1222 COVID-19 vaccine. Sequencing used immunoSEQ multiplex PCR; TCRdb keeps in-frame clones, though not all of them. This sample carries about 140,000 clones, roughly 90% of them seen once, and the ten largest clones take roughly 4.7%. The sample was peripheral blood, taken on day 0 of AZD1222 vaccination. The receptor source for this set is an adult in good health.

The chain uses TRBV4-1 and TRBJ1-6, with unresolved D. Trimming removed 0 bases at V and 7 bases at J, with 13 bases between. The length of the CDR3 is 16 residues. Germline V gene lookup returns CDR1 MGHRA and CDR2 YSYEKL. The CDR3 DNA reads TGCGCCAGCAGCCAAGAGGGTCACAGCCTGAATTCACCCCTCCACTTT. Protein: CASSQEGHSLNSPLHF.

The gene calls are TRBV5-1 and TRBJ2-7, with TRBD1 matching 9 bases. Germline trimming cut 0 bases from V and 3 bases from J; bases unmatched to any gene: 1. CDR1 SGHRS and CDR2 YFSETQ come from the germline V gene. This CDR3 contains 14 residues. For the CDR3, the DNA is TGCGCCAGCAGCTTGGACAGGGGGCTCTACGAGCAGTACTTC. This codes for CASSLDRGLYEQYF. The complete variable domain, with remaining parts taken from reference TRBV5-1 and TRBJ2-7, reads KAGVTQTPRYLIKTRGQQVTLSCSPISGHRSVSWYQQTPGQGLQFLFEYFSETQRNKGNFPGRFSGRQFSNSRSEMNVSTLELGDSALYLCASSLDRGLYEQYFGPGTRLTVT.

In nucleotides, the CDR3 is TGTGCCAGCAGCCTGGGGACGGGCCCAACCCTCCACTTT. Residues: CASSLGTGPTLHF. The rearrangement links TRBV5-6 to TRBJ1-6, with D perhaps TRBD1 (5 bases). The CDR3 runs 13 residues. Germline loops: CDR1 SGHDT, CDR2 YYEEEE. V was cut by 4 bases and J by 14 bases, with 16 bases left in between.

This clone was recorded only once. The chain recombines TRBV19 with TRBJ2-1; D may be TRBD1 (6 bases). Trimming took 2 bases from V and 4 from J, leaving 12 bases between them. This CDR3 spans 15 amino acids. CDR1 and CDR2 (germline): LNHDA, SQIVND (reference sequence). Here the CDR3 DNA reads TGTGCCAGTAGTATACAGGGGCAGCTTTACAATGAGCAGTTCTTC. Translation: CASSIQGQLYNEQFF.

This clone was detected a few times. This sequence joins TRBV7-9 and TRBJ2-1; no clear D. The CDR3 totals 16 residues. CDR1 and CDR2 (germline): SEHNR, FQNEAQ (reference sequence). Trimming left V 4 bases short and J 0 bases short, with 13 bases between. CDR3 region: CASSSQTLPSYNEQFF. The CDR3 DNA is TGTGCCAGCAGCTCTCAGACTCTCCCCTCCTACAATGAGCAGTTCTTC.

This chain uses TRBV7-6 with TRBJ2-7; D may be TRBD1 (7 bases). Trimming stripped 3 bases from V and 6 bases from J, with 15 bases between. Germline V gene lookup returns CDR1 SGHVS and CDR2 FNYEAQ. The CDR3 is made up of 14 amino acids. The CDR3 DNA sequence: TGTGCCAGCAGCTTTGGAGACAGGGAGGCCGAGCAGTACTTC. It codes for CASSFGDREAEQYF.

V gene TRBV19 combines with J gene TRBJ1-5; TRBD1 agrees at 11 bases. The CDR3 loop spans 20 amino acids. Unmatched junction bases numbered 17, after V lost 4 bases and J lost 3 bases. Germline values: CDR1 LNHDA, CDR2 SQIVND (reference sequence). This CDR3 reads CASSTRRGGQGVYNNQPQHF. In nucleotides, the CDR3 is TGTGCCAGTAGTACCCGGAGGGGGGGACAGGGGGTTTATAACAATCAGCCCCAGCATTTT. Variable domain in full (rest from reference TRBV19 and TRBJ1-5): DGGITQSPKYLFRKEGQNVTLSCEQNLNHDAMYWYRQDPGQGLRLIYYSQIVNDFQKGDIAEGYSVSREKKESFPLTVTSAQKNPTAFYLCASSTRRGGQGVYNNQPQHFGDGTRLSIL.

This clone occurred once. This chain links TRBV4-1 with TRBJ2-1; 8 bases are a match to TRBD2. The J segment lost 2 bases and the V segment lost 3 bases, leaving 6 bases of the junction unmatched. This CDR3 is 16 amino acids long. The V gene's germline CDR1 is MGHRA and CDR2 YSYEKL. CDR3 loop: CASSQRHGGAYNEQFF. CDR3 sequence (DNA): TGCGCCAGCAGCCAGCGCCACGGGGGGGCCTACAATGAGCAGTTCTTC.

The chain joins TRBV5-1 to TRBJ2-1; 11 bases are shared with TRBD2. V shed 4 bases and J 8 bases; nucleotides not matched to a gene: 14. In germline, CDR1 is SGHRS, CDR2 YFSETQ. The CDR3 has 17 amino acids. The CDR3 sequence is CASSLPTIAGGHDEQFF. CDR3 bases: TGCGCCAGCAGCCTCCCTACAATAGCGGGGGGGCACGATGAGCAGTTCTTC.

This clone came up a few times. The chain couples TRBV6-2 or TRBV6-3 to TRBJ1-1, with a possible D match to TRBD1 (5 bases). The CDR3 runs 15 residues. From germline, CDR1 is MNHEY and CDR2 SVGEGT. The V end lost 4 bases, the J end lost 3 bases, and 15 bases lay between the germline ends. CDR3 DNA sequence: TGTGCCAGCAGTTTCCTGGGGGTACGGGACACTGAAGCTTTCTTT. Protein sequence: CASSFLGVRDTEAFF.

The V and J genes are TRBV27 and TRBJ2-3; D remains unclear. Trimming took 4 bases from V and 2 from J, leaving 4 bases between them. CDR3 length: 12 residues. The germline V gene encodes CDR1 MNHEY and CDR2 SMNVEV (reference sequence). The CDR3 sequence: CASSSNTDTQYF. DNA of the CDR3: TGTGCCAGCAGTTCCAACACAGATACGCAGTATTTT.

The chain employs TRBV7-8 and TRBJ2-1; D possibly corresponds to TRBD2 (5 bases). Germline V gene sequence: CDR1 SGHVS, CDR2 FQNEAQ. Trimming took 3 bases from V and 3 from J, leaving 12 bases between them. The CDR3 is made up of 15 amino acids. The CDR3 protein is CASSFSRDYYNEQFF. CDR3 in DNA: TGTGCCAGCAGCTTCTCTCGGGATTACTACAATGAGCAGTTCTTC.

The genes are TRBV19 and TRBJ1-5; D gene ambiguous. Per the germline V gene, CDR1 is LNHDA and CDR2 is SQIVND (reference sequence). The CDR3 is made up of 13 amino acids. The V end was cut by 1 base, the J end by 3 bases, with 4 bases between. For the CDR3, the DNA is TGTGCCAGTAGTATAGGGGTCAATCAGCCCCAGCATTTT. This sequence encodes CASSIGVNQPQHF. The entire variable domain, with the rest obtained from reference TRBV19 and TRBJ1-5, is as follows: DGGITQSPKYLFRKEGQNVTLSCEQNLNHDAMYWYRQDPGQGLRLIYYSQIVNDFQKGDIAEGYSVSREKKESFPLTVTSAQKNPTAFYLCASSIGVNQPQHFGDGTRLSIL.

V usage is TRBV28 and J usage is TRBJ2-5, with TRBD1 identical over 9 bases. Losses at the gene ends were 6 bases for V and 3 bases for J; bases not matched to a gene: 11. CDR1 is MDHEN and CDR2 is SYDVKM in the germline V gene. The CDR3 length is 16 residues. The CDR3 loop reads CASSPVYGTGKETQYF. The CDR3 DNA is TGTGCCAGCAGCCCGGTATATGGGACAGGGAAAGAGACCCAGTACTTC.

The chain uses TRBV5-4 and TRBJ2-5; possible D gene TRBD2, 5 bases. The CDR3 loop spans 16 amino acids. The V end lost 4 bases, the J end lost 3 bases, and 19 bases lay between the germline ends. The germline CDR1 and CDR2 sequences are SGHNT and YYREEE (reference sequence). This CDR3 is CASSAERGEWEETQYF. The CDR3 DNA reads TGTGCCAGCAGCGCTGAACGGGGAGAATGGGAAGAGACCCAGTACTTC. Filled out from reference TRBV5-4 and TRBJ2-5, the complete variable domain reads ETGVTQSPTHLIKTRGQQVTLRCSSQSGHNTVSWYQQALGQGPQFIFQYYREEENGRGNFPPRFSGLQFPNYSSELNVNALELDDSALYLCASSAERGEWEETQYFGPGTRLLVL.

This sequence joins TRBV7-2 and TRBJ2-1; no clear D gene. Germline V lookup: CDR1 SGHTA, CDR2 FQGNSA. Trimming took off 6 bases at V and 1 base at J, with 13 bases between the two ends. The CDR3 length is 15 residues. CDR3 in DNA: TGTGCCAGCAGAACTCGATCCGAGTCCTACAATGAGCAGTTCTTC. The encoded protein is CASRTRSESYNEQFF.

About this clone: Germline is not matched at one junction end, which may reflect a read error. The CDR3 sequence: CASSLVWGTSGGFELF. The CDR3 bases are TGTGCCAGCAGCTTAGTTTGGGGGACTAGCGGGGGTTTCGAGCTCTTC. J is TRBJ2-1 and V is TRBV7-9; 14 bases match TRBD2. The CDR3 extends over 16 amino acids. Germline V CDR1 and CDR2: SEHNR, FQNEAQ (reference sequence).

Concerning this clone: The junction departs from germline at one end; a sequencing error may be responsible. The chain links TRBV7-7 to TRBJ2-3; weak D call: TRBD2 (5 bases). The CDR3 length is 13 residues. CDR1 is SSHAT, CDR2 FNYEAQ, per germline (reference sequence). The CDR3 is CASSLDRRDTQYF. CDR3 nucleotide sequence: TGTGCTAGCAGCTTAGATCGGAGGGATACGCAGTATTTT. Full variable domain (rest looked up from reference TRBV7-7 and TRBJ2-3): GAGVSQSPRYKVTKRGQDVTLRCDPISSHATLYWYQQALGQGPEFLTYFNYEAQPDKSGLPSDRFSAERPEGSISTLTIQRTEQRDSAMYRCASSLDRRDTQYFGPGTRLTVL.

The chain recombines TRBV15 with TRBJ1-2; TRBD1 might be the D (5 bases). Trimming cost V 3 bases and J 8 bases, with 13 bases left between them. CDR1 is LNHNV, CDR2 YYDKDF, per germline (reference sequence). This CDR3 contains 13 residues. The CDR3 loop reads CATSSRRGRGYTF. The CDR3 DNA is TGTGCCACCAGCAGTAGGAGGGGAAGGGGCTACACCTTC.

V is TRBV5-4 and J is TRBJ2-2; maybe TRBD2 (6 bases). This CDR3 is 15 amino acids long. V dropped 2 bases and J dropped 4 bases, with 12 bases sitting between them. From germline, CDR1 is SGHNT and CDR2 YYREEE (reference sequence). CDR3 bases: TGTGCCAGCAGCTTTCAGGGAGGAAGCACCGGGGAGCTGTTTTTT. Translation: CASSFQGGSTGELFF.

The V gene is TRBV7-2, the J gene TRBJ1-2, with D possibly being TRBD1 (5 bases). CDR1 is SGHTA and CDR2 is FQGNSA in the germline V gene. V dropped 1 base and J dropped 2 bases, with 8 bases sitting between them. The length of the CDR3 is 14 residues. Here the CDR3 reads CASSLVGGNYGYTF. As DNA, the CDR3 is TGTGCCAGCAGCTTAGTTGGGGGGAACTATGGCTACACCTTC.

The genes are TRBV29-1 and TRBJ2-7, with unresolved D. The CDR3 covers 12 residues. CDR1 SQVTM and CDR2 ANQGSEA come from the germline V gene. Trimming stripped 3 bases from V and 7 bases from J, with 13 bases between. The CDR3, as DNA: TGCAGCGTTGATGGGTGGGGTGAAGAGCAGTACTTC. Residues: CSVDGWGEEQYF.

The rearrangement joins TRBV28 to TRBJ2-2; D uncertain. The CDR3 contains 15 residues. In germline, CDR1 is MDHEN, CDR2 SYDVKM. Trimming stripped 6 bases from V and 4 bases from J, with 15 bases between. The CDR3 nucleotides read TGTGCCAGCAGGCCCGATAGGTACCTCACCGGGGAGCTGTTTTTT. Amino acid sequence: CASRPDRYLTGELFF.

V gene TRBV3-1 (or the pseudogene TRBV3-2) combines with J gene TRBJ2-7, with 11 positions matching TRBD1. V gave up 4 bases and J gave up 4 bases; unmatched junction bases: 6. Per germline, CDR1 LGHDT and CDR2 YNNKEL (reference sequence). The CDR3 contains 15 residues. In DNA form, the CDR3 reads TGTGCCAGCAGCCCAACGGACAGGGGGCGTTACGAGCAGTACTTC. Translation gives CASSPTDRGRYEQYF.

This clone was found once. The chain links TRBV14 to TRBJ1-2; 7 bases fit TRBD1. The germline gives CDR1 SGHDN, CDR2 FVKESK. The CDR3 is made up of 13 amino acids. Trimming took 6 bases from V and 6 from J; bases not matched to a gene: 7. Here the CDR3 DNA reads TGTGCCAGCAGACCGACAGGGAGGAATGGCTACACCTTC. Translation: CASRPTGRNGYTF.

V is TRBV6-1 and J is TRBJ2-4; the D gene is possibly TRBD1 (6 bases). This CDR3 has 18 amino acids. V lost 0 bases to trimming and J lost 0 bases, with 15 bases between them. The V gene's germline CDR1 is MNHNS and CDR2 SASEGT. This CDR3 is CASSEASRTALAKNIQYF. CDR3 in DNA: TGTGCCAGCAGTGAAGCGTCTCGGACAGCCCTAGCCAAAAACATTCAGTACTTC.